This T cell receptor beta chain originates from a study of OX40 agonist ivuxolimab in advanced cancers. Across the whole study: Patients were roughly 87% male with ages roughly 23 to 90, mean about 60.

Autoimmune disease history or systemic immunosuppression led to patient exclusion. The table came from immunoSEQ multiplex PCR; TCRdb's copy has only in-frame clones and leaves some out. The data show 65,000 to 95,000 clones, approximately 90% seen once. Losses at the gene ends were 4 bases for V and 5 bases for J; bases not matched to a gene: 13. The germline CDR1 and CDR2 sequences are SGDLS and YYNGEE. The CDR3 length is 16 residues. The source is an adult with an advanced solid tumor such as melanoma, head and neck, liver or kidney cancer. The sample here was CD4+ or CD8+ T cells sorted from blood, taken in a trial of the OX40 agonist ivuxolimab. The rearrangement uses TRBV9 and TRBJ2-7; 9 bases are a match to TRBD1. The CDR3 region is CASSPRAPGTGNEQYF. In DNA, the CDR3 is TGTGCCAGCAGCCCCCGAGCCCCCGGGACAGGGAACGAGCAGTACTTC.